This T cell receptor (beta chain) was identified during a study of CD8 T cells in Susac syndrome. Reverse transcription of about 0.5 to 1 ug RNA used random hexamers. TCR beta CDR3 was amplified by immunoSEQ covering 54 Vbeta and 13 Jbeta. MiXCR, applied by TCRdb to the immunoSEQ multiplex PCR reads, yields one record per CDR3 protein. The profile shows roughly 200,000 distinct CDR3 sequences, 85% to 95% of them singletons. V shed 3 bases and J shed 0 bases, with 12 bases lying between them. CDR1 KGHSH and CDR2 LQKENI come from the germline V gene. There are 15 residues in the CDR3. Study-wide results and limits: The study recognized that its TCR sequencing and HLA analysis covered a relatively small number of individuals.

As concerns this clonotype: The antigen is unknown.

Matched for age and sex, the controls were healthy donors. The source of this sequence is a human donor in good health. V is TRBV18 and J is TRBJ2-7; D is possibly TRBD1 (6 bases). Sample: CD4+ T cells from PBMCs. Here the CDR3 DNA reads TGTGCCAGCTCACCTCGGGCAGGGGCCTCCTACGAGCAGTACTTC. Its translation is CASSPRAGASYEQYF.